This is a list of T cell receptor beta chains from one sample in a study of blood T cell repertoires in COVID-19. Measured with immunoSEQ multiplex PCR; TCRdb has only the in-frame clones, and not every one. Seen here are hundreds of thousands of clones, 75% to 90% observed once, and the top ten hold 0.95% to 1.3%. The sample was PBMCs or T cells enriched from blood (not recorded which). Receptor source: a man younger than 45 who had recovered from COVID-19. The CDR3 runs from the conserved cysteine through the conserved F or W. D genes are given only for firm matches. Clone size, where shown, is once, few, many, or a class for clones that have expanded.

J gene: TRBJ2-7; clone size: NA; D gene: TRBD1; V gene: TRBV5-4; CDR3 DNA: TGTGCCAGCAGCTCGGGGGACAGGTCCTACGAGCAGTACTTC; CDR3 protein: CASSSGDRSYEQYF
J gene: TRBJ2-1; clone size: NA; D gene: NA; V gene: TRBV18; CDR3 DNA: TGTGCCAGCTCACCAAACCGGGGTGAGCAGTTCTTC; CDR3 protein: CASSPNRGEQFF
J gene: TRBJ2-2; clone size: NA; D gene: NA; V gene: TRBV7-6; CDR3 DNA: TGTGCCAGCAGCCCCACCGGGGAGATCACCGGGGAGCTGTTTTTT; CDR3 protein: CASSPTGEITGELFF
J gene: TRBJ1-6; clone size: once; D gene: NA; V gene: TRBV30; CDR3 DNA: TGTGCCTGGAGTGGCCCGAGCTCCTATAATTCACCCCTCCACTTT; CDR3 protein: CAWSGPSSYNSPLHF
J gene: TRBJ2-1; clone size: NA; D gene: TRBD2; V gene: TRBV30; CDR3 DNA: TGTGCCTGGAGTGCGGGTCGGGAGGGTGGTGAGCAGTTCTTC; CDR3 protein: CAWSAGREGGEQFF
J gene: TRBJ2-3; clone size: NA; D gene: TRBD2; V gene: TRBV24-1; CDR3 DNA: TGTGCCACCAGGGCTAGCGGAGATACGCAGTATTTT; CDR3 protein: CATRASGDTQYF
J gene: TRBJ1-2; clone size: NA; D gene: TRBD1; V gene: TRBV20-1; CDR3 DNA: TGCAGTGCTAGTTATGACAGGGGGCTTATCTATGGCTACACCTTC; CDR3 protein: CSASYDRGLIYGYTF
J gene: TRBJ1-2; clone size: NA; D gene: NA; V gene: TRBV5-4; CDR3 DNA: TGTGCCAGCAGCTTGGGAGGGGGGGATTATTATGGCTACACCTTC; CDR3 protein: CASSLGGGDYYGYTF
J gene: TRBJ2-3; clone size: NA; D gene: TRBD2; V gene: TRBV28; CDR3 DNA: TGTGCCAGCAGTTTCCCCGTCTCTAGCGGGAGGCAGGATACGCAGTATTTT; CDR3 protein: CASSFPVSSGRQDTQYF
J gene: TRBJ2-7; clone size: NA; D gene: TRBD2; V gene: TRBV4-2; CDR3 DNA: TGTGCCAGCAGCCAAGAAGGGACTAGCGGGAACTACGAGCAGTACTTC; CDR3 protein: CASSQEGTSGNYEQYF
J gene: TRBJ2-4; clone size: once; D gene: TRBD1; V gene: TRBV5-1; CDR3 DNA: TGCGCCAGCAGCTTGGGGCAGGGGGTCCCCAAAAACATTCAGTACTTC; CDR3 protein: CASSLGQGVPKNIQYF
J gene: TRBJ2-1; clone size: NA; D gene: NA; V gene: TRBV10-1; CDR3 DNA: TGCGCCAGCAGTGAGGAGAGAGTGGTCTACAATGAGCAGTTCTTC; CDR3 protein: CASSEERVVYNEQFF
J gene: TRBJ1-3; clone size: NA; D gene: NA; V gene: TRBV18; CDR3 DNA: TGTGCCAGCTCACCAGAATCGAAACAAAACACCATATATTTT; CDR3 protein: CASSPESKQNTIYF
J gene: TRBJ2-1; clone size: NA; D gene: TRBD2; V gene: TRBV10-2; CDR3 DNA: TGCGCCAGCAGTGAGTCGGGAGGACTAGCAAACGAGCAGTTCTTC; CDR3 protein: CASSESGGLANEQFF
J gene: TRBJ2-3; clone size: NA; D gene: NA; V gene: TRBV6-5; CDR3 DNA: TGTGCCAGTCGGGTTTTCACAGATACGCAGTATTTT; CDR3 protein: CASRVFTDTQYF
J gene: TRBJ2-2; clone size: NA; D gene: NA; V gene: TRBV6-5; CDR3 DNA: TGTGCCAGCACAGGAGGGGTTGCGAACACCGGGGAGCTGTTTTTT; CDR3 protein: CASTGGVANTGELFF
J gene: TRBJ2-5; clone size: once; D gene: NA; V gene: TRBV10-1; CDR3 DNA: TGCGCCAGCAGTGAGTTCAGGGGAGGGCAAGAGACCCAGTACTTC; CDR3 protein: CASSEFRGGQETQYF
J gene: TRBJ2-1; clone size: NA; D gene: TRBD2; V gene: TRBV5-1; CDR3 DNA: TGCGCCAGCAGCCCGAGCGGGACGCCCTACAATGAGCAGTTCTTC; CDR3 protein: CASSPSGTPYNEQFF
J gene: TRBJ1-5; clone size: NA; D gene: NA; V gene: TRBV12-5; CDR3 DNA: TGTGCTAGTAAGCGCGGGCTTGATAGCAATCAGCCCCAGCATTTT; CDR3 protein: CASKRGLDSNQPQHF
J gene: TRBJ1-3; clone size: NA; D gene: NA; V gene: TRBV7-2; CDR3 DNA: TGTGCCAGCAGCTTAACGCAGGGCCCCATATATTTT; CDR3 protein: CASSLTQGPIYF
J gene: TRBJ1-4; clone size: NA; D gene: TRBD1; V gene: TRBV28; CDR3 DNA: TGTGCCAGCAGTTATCCCCCCCAGGGGGCGGGTGAAAAACTGTTTTTT; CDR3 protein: CASSYPPQGAGEKLFF
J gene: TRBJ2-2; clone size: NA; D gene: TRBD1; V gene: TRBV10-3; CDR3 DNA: TGTGCCATCAAGGGGGCAGAGACGAGCACCGGGGAGCTGTTTTTT; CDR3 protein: CAIKGAETSTGELFF
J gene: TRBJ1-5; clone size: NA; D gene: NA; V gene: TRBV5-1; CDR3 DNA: TGCGCCAGCAGCCCAGGGGACACCGGCAATCAGCCCCAGCATTTT; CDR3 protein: CASSPGDTGNQPQHF
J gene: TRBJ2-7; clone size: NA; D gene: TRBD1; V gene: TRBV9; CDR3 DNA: TGTGCCAGCAGCGTGGGTGGACAGGGCGAGCAGTACTTC; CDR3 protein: CASSVGGQGEQYF
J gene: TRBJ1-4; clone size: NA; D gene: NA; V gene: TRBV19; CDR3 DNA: TGTGCCAGCAGTGGTAGCGGGGATGAAAAACTGTTTTTT; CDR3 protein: CASSGSGDEKLFF